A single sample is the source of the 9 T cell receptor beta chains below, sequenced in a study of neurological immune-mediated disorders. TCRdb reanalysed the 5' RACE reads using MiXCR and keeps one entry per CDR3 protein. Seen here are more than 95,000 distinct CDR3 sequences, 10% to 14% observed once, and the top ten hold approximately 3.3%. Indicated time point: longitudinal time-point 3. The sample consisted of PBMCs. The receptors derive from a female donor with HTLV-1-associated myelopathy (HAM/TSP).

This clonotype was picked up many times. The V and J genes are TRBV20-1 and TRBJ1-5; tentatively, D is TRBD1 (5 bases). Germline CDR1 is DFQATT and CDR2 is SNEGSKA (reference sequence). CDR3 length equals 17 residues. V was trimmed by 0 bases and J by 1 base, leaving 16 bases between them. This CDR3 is CSARDHGRDISNQPQHF. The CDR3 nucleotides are TGCAGTGCTAGAGATCATGGCAGGGATATCAGCAATCAGCCCCAGCATTTT.

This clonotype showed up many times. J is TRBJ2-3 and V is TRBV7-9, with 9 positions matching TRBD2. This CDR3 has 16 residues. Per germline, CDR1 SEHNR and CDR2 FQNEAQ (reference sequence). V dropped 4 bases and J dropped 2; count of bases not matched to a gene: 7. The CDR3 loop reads CASSSVSGGPTDTQYF. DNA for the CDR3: TGTGCCAGCAGCTCGGTGAGCGGGGGGCCCACAGATACGCAGTATTTT.

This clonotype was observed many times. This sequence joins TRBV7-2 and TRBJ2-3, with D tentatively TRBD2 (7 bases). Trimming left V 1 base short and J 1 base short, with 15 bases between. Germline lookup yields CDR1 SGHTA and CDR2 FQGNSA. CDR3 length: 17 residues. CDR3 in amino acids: CASSLVRGAGGTDTQYF. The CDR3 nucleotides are TGTGCCAGCAGCTTAGTTCGGGGGGCGGGGGGCACAGATACGCAGTATTTT.

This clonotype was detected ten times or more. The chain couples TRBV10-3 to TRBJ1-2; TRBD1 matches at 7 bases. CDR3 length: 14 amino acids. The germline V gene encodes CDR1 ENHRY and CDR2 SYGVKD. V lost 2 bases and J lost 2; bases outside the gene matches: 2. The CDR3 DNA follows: TGTGCCATCAGTGAGGGAGGGGGCAACTATGGCTACACCTTC. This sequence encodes CAISEGGGNYGYTF.

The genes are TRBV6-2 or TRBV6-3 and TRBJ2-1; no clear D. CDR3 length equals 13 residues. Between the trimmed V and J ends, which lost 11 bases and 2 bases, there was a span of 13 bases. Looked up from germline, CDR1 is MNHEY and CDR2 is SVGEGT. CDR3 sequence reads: CAACVSTYNEQFF. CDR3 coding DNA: TGTGCCGCCTGCGTAAGTACCTACAATGAGCAGTTCTTC.

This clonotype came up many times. The CDR3 loop reads CASRRDRALGFGTDTQYF. In DNA form, the CDR3 reads TGTGCCAGCAGACGGGACAGGGCGTTGGGGTTCGGCACAGATACGCAGTATTTT. The chain carries TRBV6-5 and TRBJ2-3; TRBD1 matches 9 bases. V trimming: 6 bases; J trimming: 1 base; junction bases outside the gene matches: 14. The CDR3 covers 18 residues. The germline V gene has CDR1 MNHEY and CDR2 SVGAGI.

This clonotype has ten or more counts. CDR3 residues: CSARGTGIREAFF. The DNA of the CDR3 is TGCAGTGCCCGGGGGACAGGTATCCGAGAAGCTTTCTTT. The genes are TRBV20-1 and TRBJ1-1; 8 nucleotides line up with TRBD1. The CDR3 contains 13 residues. V dropped 6 bases and J dropped 8; count of bases not matched to a gene: 11. Germline V gene sequence: CDR1 DFQATT, CDR2 SNEGSKA (reference sequence).

The DNA of the CDR3 is TGTGCCAGCAGCCCGACGAGGGCAGAGACCCAGTACTTC. It codes for CASSPTRAETQYF. V gene TRBV5-8 combines with J gene TRBJ2-5, with D perhaps matching TRBD2 (5 bases). The V gene lost 4 bases and the J gene lost 4 bases, with 11 bases spanning the gap. The CDR3 is made up of 13 amino acids. Germline V gene data show CDR1 as SGHTS and CDR2 as YDEGEE.

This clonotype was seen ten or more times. The CDR3: CSARPSRRPYNEQFF. The CDR3 nucleotides read TGCAGTGCTAGACCCTCCCGTAGGCCTTACAATGAGCAGTTCTTC. The chain has TRBV20-1 and TRBJ2-1; D unclear. The V gene's germline CDR1 is DFQATT and CDR2 SNEGSKA (reference sequence). V lost 2 bases and J lost 4, with 15 bases in between. The CDR3 runs to 15 residues.